The 2 T cell receptor beta chains reported below all come from one sample, sequenced in a study of T cell repertoires in cytomegalovirus infection. Via MiXCR, TCRdb re-called the reads, giving one row per CDR3 protein. The sample lists approximately 990,000 distinct CDR3 sequences, approximately 31% seen once, with about an eighth in the top ten. Their antigens are not known. Sequencing was performed on cultured CD8+ T cells from PBMCs, taken from culture after CMV antigen stimulation. Receptors were obtained from a human donor in good health (CMV status not recorded). Some clones in this sample may be carry-over from other donors' samples.

The sample holds many counts of this clonotype. The CDR3 DNA is TGCGCCAGCAGCCAAGGAAGCTCCTATAATTCACCCCTCCACTTT. The encoded protein is CASSQGSSYNSPLHF. V usage is TRBV4-3 and J usage is TRBJ1-6; D unresolved. Germline V lookup: CDR1 LGHNA, CDR2 YSLEER. The V gene lost 1 base and the J gene lost 0 bases, with 4 bases spanning the gap. The CDR3 extends over 15 amino acids.

The chain employs TRBV6-1 and TRBJ2-5, with 8 bases fitting TRBD2. CDR3 length: 15 residues. V lost 4 bases to trimming and J lost 2 bases; unmatched junction nucleotides: 6. Germline-derived CDR1 and CDR2 are MNHNS and SASEGT. The DNA of the CDR3 is TGTGCCAGCAGTGCGGAGCGGGGGAGGCAAGAGACCCAGTACTTC. It translates to CASSAERGRQETQYF.